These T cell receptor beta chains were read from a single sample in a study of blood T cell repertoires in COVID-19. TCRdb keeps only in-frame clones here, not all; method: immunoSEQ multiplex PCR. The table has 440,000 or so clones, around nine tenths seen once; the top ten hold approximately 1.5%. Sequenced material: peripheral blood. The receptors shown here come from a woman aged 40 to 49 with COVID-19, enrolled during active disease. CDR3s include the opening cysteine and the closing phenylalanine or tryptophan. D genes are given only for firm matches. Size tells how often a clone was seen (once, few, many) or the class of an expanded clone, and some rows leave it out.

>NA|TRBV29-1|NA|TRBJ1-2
TGCAGCGTTGAAGATTCCCGGGGGGGCTATGGCTACACCTTC
CSVEDSRGGYGYTF
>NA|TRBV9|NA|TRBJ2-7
TGTGCCAGCAGCGTAAGGACGGGGAGCTCCTACGAGCAGTACTTC
CASSVRTGSSYEQYF
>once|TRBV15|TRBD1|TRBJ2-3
TGTGCCACCAGCAGGACAGGGGCAAGCACAGATACGCAGTATTTT
CATSRTGASTDTQYF
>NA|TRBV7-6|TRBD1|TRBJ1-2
TGTGCCAGCAGCCTGACAGGGTGGGCGAACTATGGCTACACCTTC
CASSLTGWANYGYTF
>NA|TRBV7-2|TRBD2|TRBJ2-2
TGTGCCAGCATGGGGGGGACGAACACCGGGGAGCTGTTTTTT
CASMGGTNTGELFF
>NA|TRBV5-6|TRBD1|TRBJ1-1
TGTGCCAGCAGCTGGGACAGGGGAAACACTGAAGCTTTCTTT
CASSWDRGNTEAFF
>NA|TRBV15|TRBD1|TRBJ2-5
TGTGCCACCAGCAGAGCGGGGAACAGGGGTGTTCAGGAGACCCAGTACTTC
CATSRAGNRGVQETQYF
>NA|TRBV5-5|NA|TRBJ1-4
TGTGCCAGCAGCTTGGACAGGAATGAAAAACTGTTTTTT
CASSLDRNEKLFF
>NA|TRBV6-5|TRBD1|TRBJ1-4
TGTGCCAGCAGGAAGGGGGCTTGGGAAAAACTGTTTTTT
CASRKGAWEKLFF
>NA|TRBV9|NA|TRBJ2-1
TGTGCCAGCAGCGTAGAGGACAGCTACAATGAGCAGTTCTTC
CASSVEDSYNEQFF
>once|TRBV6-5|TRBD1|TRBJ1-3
TGTGCCAGCAGCGCTACGACAGGGGGAAACACCATATATTTT
CASSATTGGNTIYF
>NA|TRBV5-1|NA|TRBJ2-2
TGCGCCAGCTCCTACGGGCAGTGGGAGACCGGGGAGCTGTTTTTT
CASSYGQWETGELFF
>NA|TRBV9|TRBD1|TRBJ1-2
TGTGCCAGCAGCGTAGCTCGGGACAGGGGGGTGGCCACCTTC
CASSVARDRGVATF
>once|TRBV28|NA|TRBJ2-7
TGTGCCAGCAGTCCCACGGACTACCTCCTACTCGAGCAGTACTTC
CASSPTDYLLLEQYF
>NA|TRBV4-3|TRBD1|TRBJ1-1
TGCGCCAGCAGCCAAGGACAGGGGTTGGGCACTGAAGCTTTCTTT
CASSQGQGLGTEAFF
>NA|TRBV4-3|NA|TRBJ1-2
TGCGCCAGCAGCCATCCAGACAGTATCTATGGCTACACCTTC
CASSHPDSIYGYTF
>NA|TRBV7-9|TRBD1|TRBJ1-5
TGTGCCAGCAGGTCGACAGGGGGCTATAGCAATCAGCCCCAGCATTTT
CASRSTGGYSNQPQHF
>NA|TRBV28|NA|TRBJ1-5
TGTGCCAGCGGGCCCGACCAGGTTAGGAATCAGCCCCAGCATTTT
CASGPDQVRNQPQHF
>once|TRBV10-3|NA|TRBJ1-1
TGTGCCATTAAAGACTTGACAGGAGAAGCTTTCTTT
CAIKDLTGEAFF
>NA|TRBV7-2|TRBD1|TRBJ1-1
TGTGCCAGCAGCAACCGACAGGGCTGGGGTACTGAAGCTTTCTTT
CASSNRQGWGTEAFF
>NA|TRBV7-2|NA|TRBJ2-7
TGTGCCAGCAGCTTATTCCCAGAGCGGCACTACGAGCAGTACTTC
CASSLFPERHYEQYF
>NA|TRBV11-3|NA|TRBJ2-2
TGTGCCAGCAGAGACCCCATCCGGGTCGCGCTTTTCGGGGAGCTGTTTTTT
CASRDPIRVALFGELFF
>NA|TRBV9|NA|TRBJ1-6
TGTGCCAGCAGCGCCACCAACAGGGTAGATTATTCACCCCTCCACTTT
CASSATNRVDYSPLHF
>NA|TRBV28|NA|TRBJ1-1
TGTGCCAGCAGTTCAGAATTCCAGGGTAGGTGGTTAGGAGCTTTCTTT
CASSSEFQGRWLGAFF
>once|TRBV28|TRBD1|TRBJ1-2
TGTGCCAGCAGTTTAGGGACAGGGGTTTTCTCTAGCACCTTC
CASSLGTGVFSSTF
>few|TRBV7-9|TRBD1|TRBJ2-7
TGTGCCAGCAGCTTAGGACAGGGCGAGGTCTACGAGCAGTACTTC
CASSLGQGEVYEQYF
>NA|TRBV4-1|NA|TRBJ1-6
TGCGCCAGCAGCCAAGAAGTAGCGGGTCGTTCACCCCTCCACTTT
CASSQEVAGRSPLHF
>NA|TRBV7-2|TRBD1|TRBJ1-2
TGTGCCAGCAGCTTAGGAGGGACAGGAACTAACTATGGCTACACCTTC
CASSLGGTGTNYGYTF
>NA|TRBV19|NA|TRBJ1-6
TGTGCCTCCAGGGTGGGTCAGGAGCCTAATTCACCCCTCCACTTT
CASRVGQEPNSPLHF
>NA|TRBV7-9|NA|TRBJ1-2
TGTGCCAGCAGCCCTCTGCAGGCCGGAGGCAGTGGCTACACCTTC
CASSPLQAGGSGYTF
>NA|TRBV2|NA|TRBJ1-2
TGTGCCAGCAGTGAGATAGGGGTCCCGGGCTACACCTTC
CASSEIGVPGYTF
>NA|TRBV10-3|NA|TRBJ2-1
TGTGCCATCAGTGAACGTCGTCGGGGGAATGAGCAGTTCTTC
CAISERRRGNEQFF
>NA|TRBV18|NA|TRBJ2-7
TGTGCCAGCTCACTGACACGTAGTGGCTACGAGCAGTACTTC
CASSLTRSGYEQYF
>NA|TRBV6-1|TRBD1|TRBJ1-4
TGTGCCAGCAGTGATAGGCGGACAGGGAATGAAAAACTGTTTTTT
CASSDRRTGNEKLFF
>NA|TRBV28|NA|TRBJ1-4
TGTGCCAGCAGTTTAGGGGGCCAGCCTTTAAATGAAAAACTGTTTTTT
CASSLGGQPLNEKLFF
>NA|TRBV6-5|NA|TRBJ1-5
TGTGCCAGCACGGACAGTCGCAATCAGCCCCAGCATTTT
CASTDSRNQPQHF
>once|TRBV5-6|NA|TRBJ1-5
TGTGCCAGCAGCTTGAGTCTCGGAGCGGATCAGCCCCAGCATTTT
CASSLSLGADQPQHF
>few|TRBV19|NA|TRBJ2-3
TGTGCCAGCGGGAGGACAGGGCCGGCAGATACGCAGTATTTT
CASGRTGPADTQYF
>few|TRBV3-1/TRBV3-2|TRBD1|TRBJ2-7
TGTGCCAGCAGCCGAGGACAGGTGGGCTCCTACGAGCAGTACTTC
CASSRGQVGSYEQYF
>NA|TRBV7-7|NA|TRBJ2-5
TGTGCTAGCAGCCCCGGACAGCGGGAGACCCAGTACTTC
CASSPGQRETQYF
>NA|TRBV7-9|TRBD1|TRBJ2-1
TGTGCCAGCAGCCCGGGGACAGGGGGACTCTACAATGAGCAGTTCTTC
CASSPGTGGLYNEQFF
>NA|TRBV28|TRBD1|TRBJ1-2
TGTGCCAGCAGTTTCCGCGGACAGGGGAACTATGGCTACACCTTC
CASSFRGQGNYGYTF
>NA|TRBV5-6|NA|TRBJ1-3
TGTGCCAGCAGCTGGGGGGGACTAGGAGGAAACACCATATATTTT
CASSWGGLGGNTIYF
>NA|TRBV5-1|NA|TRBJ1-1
TGCGCCAGCAGCATCGACGGGGGAAGGAACACTGAAGCTTTCTTT
CASSIDGGRNTEAFF
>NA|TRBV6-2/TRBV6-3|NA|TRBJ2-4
TGTGCCAGCAGTTACCCAGGGGGGCACATTCAGTACTTC
CASSYPGGHIQYF
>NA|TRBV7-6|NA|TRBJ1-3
TGTGCCAGCAGCTTAGTTGGGATGGGACTGACCTCTGGAAACACCATATATTTT
CASSLVGMGLTSGNTIYF
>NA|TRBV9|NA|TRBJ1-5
TGTGCCAGCAGCGTAGGGACGGGATCGGGGCCCCAGCATTTT
CASSVGTGSGPQHF
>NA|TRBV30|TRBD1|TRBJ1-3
TGTGCCTGGAGTGGGGACAGGGGTTCGGGATCTGGAAACACCATATATTTT
CAWSGDRGSGSGNTIYF
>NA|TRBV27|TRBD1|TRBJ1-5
TGTGCCAGCAGTCCCCTACAGGGGACCCAGCATTTT
CASSPLQGTQHF
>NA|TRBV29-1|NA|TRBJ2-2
TGCAGCGTGGTCAGTTTTGGCACCGGGGAGCTGTTTTTT
CSVVSFGTGELFF
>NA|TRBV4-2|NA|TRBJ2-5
TGTGCCAGCAGCCAAGCGCGGAGGGACGAGACCCAGTACTTC
CASSQARRDETQYF
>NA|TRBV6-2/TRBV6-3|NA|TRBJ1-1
TGTGCCAGCAGTAAGACAGGGAACACTGAAGCTTTCTTT
CASSKTGNTEAFF
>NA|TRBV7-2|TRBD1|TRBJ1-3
TGTGCCAGCAGCTACCAGGGGGCTCCCGGAAACACCATATATTTT
CASSYQGAPGNTIYF
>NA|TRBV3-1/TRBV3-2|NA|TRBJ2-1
TGTGCCAGCAGCCCTGAAACAAGGAGCTCCTACAATGAGCAGTTCTTC
CASSPETRSSYNEQFF
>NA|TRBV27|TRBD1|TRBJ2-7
TGTGCCAGCAGTTTTCTCCGGGACAGGGACTACGAGCAGTACTTC
CASSFLRDRDYEQYF
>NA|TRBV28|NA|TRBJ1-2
TGTGCCAGCAGTTTACTTGTCTCGTATGGCTACACCTTC
CASSLLVSYGYTF
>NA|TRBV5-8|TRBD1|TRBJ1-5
TGTGCCAGCAGCTTTTTTCGGGACAGAGAATATCAGCCCCAGCATTTT
CASSFFRDREYQPQHF
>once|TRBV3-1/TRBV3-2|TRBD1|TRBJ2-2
TGTGCCAGCAGCCCCCTGAGGGGACAGGGCACCGGGGAGCTGTTTTTT
CASSPLRGQGTGELFF
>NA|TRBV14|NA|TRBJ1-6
TGTGCCAGCAGCCAAGAAACTTACAATTCACCCCTCCACTTT
CASSQETYNSPLHF
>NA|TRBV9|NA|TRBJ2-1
TGTGCCAGCAGCGTCAAGGGAGTGTATGAGCAGTTCTTC
CASSVKGVYEQFF